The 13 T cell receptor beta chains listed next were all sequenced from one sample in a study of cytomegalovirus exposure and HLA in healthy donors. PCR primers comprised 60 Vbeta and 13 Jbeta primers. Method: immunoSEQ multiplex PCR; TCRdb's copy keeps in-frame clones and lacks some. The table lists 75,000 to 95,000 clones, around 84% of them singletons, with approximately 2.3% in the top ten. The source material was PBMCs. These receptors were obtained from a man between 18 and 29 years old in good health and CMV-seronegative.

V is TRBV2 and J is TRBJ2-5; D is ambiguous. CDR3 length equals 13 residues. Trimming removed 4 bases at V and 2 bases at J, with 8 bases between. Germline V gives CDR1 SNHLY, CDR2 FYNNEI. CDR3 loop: CASSAPGQETQYF. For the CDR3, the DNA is TGTGCCAGCAGTGCGCCAGGTCAAGAGACCCAGTACTTC.

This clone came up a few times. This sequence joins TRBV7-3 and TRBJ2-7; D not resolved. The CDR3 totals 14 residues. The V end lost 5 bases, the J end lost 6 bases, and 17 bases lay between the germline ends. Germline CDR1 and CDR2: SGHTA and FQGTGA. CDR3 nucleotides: TGTGCCAGCAGCCTCTATCTTCGCCCTCTCGAGCAGTACTTC. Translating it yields CASSLYLRPLEQYF.

As DNA, the CDR3 is TGCAGCGTTGGGGGCGACTATAATTCACCCCTCCACTTT. Encoded protein: CSVGGDYNSPLHF. The chain joins TRBV29-1 to TRBJ1-6; TRBD1 is a possible D gene (5 bases). Germline V gives CDR1 SQVTM, CDR2 ANQGSEA. This CDR3 contains 13 residues. With 4 bases removed from V and 3 bases from J, the gap between germline ends came to 7 bases.

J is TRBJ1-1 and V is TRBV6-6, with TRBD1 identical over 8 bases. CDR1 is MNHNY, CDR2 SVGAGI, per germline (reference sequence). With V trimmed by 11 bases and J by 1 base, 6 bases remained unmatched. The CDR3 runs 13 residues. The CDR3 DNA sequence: TGTGCCGGAACGACAGGGGCGAACACTGAAGCTTTCTTT. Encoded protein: CAGTTGANTEAFF.

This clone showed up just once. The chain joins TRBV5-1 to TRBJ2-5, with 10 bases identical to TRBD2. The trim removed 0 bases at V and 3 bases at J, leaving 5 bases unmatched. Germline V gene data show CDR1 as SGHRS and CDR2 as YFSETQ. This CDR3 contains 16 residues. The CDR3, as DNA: TGCGCCAGCAGCTTGGCGTCCCTAGCGGGGGAAGAGACCCAGTACTTC. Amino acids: CASSLASLAGEETQYF.

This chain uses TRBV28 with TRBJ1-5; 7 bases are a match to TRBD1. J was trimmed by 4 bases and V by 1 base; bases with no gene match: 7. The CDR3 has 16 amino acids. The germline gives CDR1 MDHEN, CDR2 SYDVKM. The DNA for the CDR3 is TGTGCCAGCAGTTTATCTCTGGGACAGACGAATCAGCCCCAGCATTTT. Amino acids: CASSLSLGQTNQPQHF.

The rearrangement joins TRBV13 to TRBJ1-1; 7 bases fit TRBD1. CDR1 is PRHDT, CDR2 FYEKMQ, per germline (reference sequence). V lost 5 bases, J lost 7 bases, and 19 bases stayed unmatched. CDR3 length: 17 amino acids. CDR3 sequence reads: CASSHNPTTGYPNEAFF. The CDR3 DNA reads TGTGCCAGCAGCCACAACCCTACGACAGGGTACCCGAATGAAGCTTTCTTT.

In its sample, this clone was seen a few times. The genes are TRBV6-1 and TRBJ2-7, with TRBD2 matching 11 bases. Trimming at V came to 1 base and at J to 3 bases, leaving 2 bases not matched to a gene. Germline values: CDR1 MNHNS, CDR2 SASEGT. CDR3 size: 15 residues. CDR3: CASSEGGTSGYEQYF. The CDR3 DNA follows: TGTGCCAGCAGTGAAGGAGGGACTAGCGGCTACGAGCAGTACTTC.

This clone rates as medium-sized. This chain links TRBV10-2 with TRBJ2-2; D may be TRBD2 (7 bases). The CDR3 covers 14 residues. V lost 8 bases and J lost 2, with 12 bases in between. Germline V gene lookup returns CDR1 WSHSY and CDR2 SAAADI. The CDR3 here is CASHGGGNTGELFF. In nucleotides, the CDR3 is TGCGCCAGCCATGGCGGGGGCAACACCGGGGAGCTGTTTTTT.

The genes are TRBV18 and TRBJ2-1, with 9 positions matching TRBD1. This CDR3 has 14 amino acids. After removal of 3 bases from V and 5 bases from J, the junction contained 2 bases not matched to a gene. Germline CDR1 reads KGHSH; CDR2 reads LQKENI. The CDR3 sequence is CASSPRTGDNEQFF. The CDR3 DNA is TGTGCCAGCTCACCCCGGACAGGGGACAATGAGCAGTTCTTC.

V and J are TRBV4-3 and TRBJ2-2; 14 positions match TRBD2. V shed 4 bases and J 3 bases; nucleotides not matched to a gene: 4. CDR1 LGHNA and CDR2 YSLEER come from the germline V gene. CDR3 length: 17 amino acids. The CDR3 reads CASSLGTSGGYTGELFF. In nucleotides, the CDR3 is TGCGCCAGCAGCCTTGGGACTAGCGGGGGCTACACCGGGGAGCTGTTTTTT.

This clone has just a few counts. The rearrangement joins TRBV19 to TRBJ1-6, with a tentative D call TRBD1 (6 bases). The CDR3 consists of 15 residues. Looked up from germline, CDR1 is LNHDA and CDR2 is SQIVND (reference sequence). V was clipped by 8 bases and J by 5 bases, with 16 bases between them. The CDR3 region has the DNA TGTGCCAGTCATGGGGGCACAGGCCATAATTCACCCCTCCACTTT. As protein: CASHGGTGHNSPLHF.

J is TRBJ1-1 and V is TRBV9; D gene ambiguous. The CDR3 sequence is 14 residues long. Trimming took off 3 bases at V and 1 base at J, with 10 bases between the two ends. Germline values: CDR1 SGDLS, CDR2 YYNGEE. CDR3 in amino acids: CASSAQTGNTEAFF. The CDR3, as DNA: TGTGCCAGCAGCGCCCAGACGGGGAACACTGAAGCTTTCTTT.